The 28 T cell receptor beta chains given below trace back to one sample, sequenced in a study of blood T cell repertoires in COVID-19. Assay: immunoSEQ multiplex PCR; the TCRdb copy retains only in-frame clones and omits some. The sample gives a few hundred thousand clones, approximately 90% of which show up once; 3% to 4.5% is in the top ten. The sample comprised peripheral blood. The source of these receptors is a woman in her thirties or forties with acute or convalescent COVID-19.

The chain carries TRBV11-2 and TRBJ2-1, with 9 bases lining up with TRBD2. Looked up from germline, CDR1 is SGHAT and CDR2 is FQNNGV. The V segment lost 6 bases and the J segment 4 bases; nucleotides outside the gene matches: 7. The CDR3 covers 15 residues. The CDR3 here is CASRIKRGDYNEQFF. Written as DNA, the CDR3 is TGTGCCAGCAGAATAAAGCGGGGGGATTACAATGAGCAGTTCTTC. The full variable domain, rest sourced from reference TRBV11-2 and TRBJ2-1, is EAGVAQSPRYKIIEKRQSVAFWCNPISGHATLYWYQQILGQGPKLLIQFQNNGVVDDSQLPKDRFSAERLKGVDSTLKIQPAKLEDSAVYLCASRIKRGDYNEQFFGPGTRLTVL.

This chain uses TRBV7-2 with TRBJ2-4; D perhaps matches TRBD2 (6 bases). Trimming removed 5 bases at V and 0 bases at J, with 20 bases between. Germline lookup yields CDR1 SGHTA and CDR2 FQGNSA. The CDR3 totals 18 residues. The CDR3 is CASSPLFRGRTAKNIQYF. DNA of the CDR3: TGTGCCAGCAGCCCCCTTTTTCGGGGGAGAACAGCCAAAAACATTCAGTACTTC. Looking up the rest from reference TRBV7-2 and TRBJ2-4 gives the full variable domain: GAGVSQSPSNKVTEKGKDVELRCDPISGHTALYWYRQSLGQGLEFLIYFQGNSAPDKSGLPSDRFSAERTGGSVSTLTIQRTQQEDSAVYLCASSPLFRGRTAKNIQYFGAGTRLSVL.

The chain joins TRBV7-3 to TRBJ1-4; TRBD1 is a possible D gene (5 bases). Per germline, CDR1 SGHTA and CDR2 FQGTGA. CDR3 length equals 15 residues. V was cut by 4 bases and J by 7 bases, with 16 bases left in between. The CDR3 protein is CASSSTGSVGEKLFF. The CDR3 bases are TGTGCCAGCAGCTCCACAGGCTCTGTGGGTGAAAAACTGTTTTTT.

This clone has a single count. J is TRBJ2-7 and V is TRBV7-9; D perhaps matches TRBD1 (6 bases). Germline V gene sequence: CDR1 SEHNR, CDR2 FQNEAQ (reference sequence). Trimming took 3 bases from V and 0 from J, leaving 15 bases between them. The CDR3 spans 16 residues. Here the CDR3 reads CASSLSTGRYSYEQYV. In DNA form, the CDR3 reads TGTGCCAGCAGCTTGAGTACAGGGCGATACTCCTACGAGCAGTACGTC.

V usage is TRBV9 and J usage is TRBJ1-1; D might be TRBD1 (5 bases). CDR1 SGDLS and CDR2 YYNGEE come from the germline V gene. V was pared by 3 bases and J by 4 bases, with 16 bases between. This CDR3 region has 15 residues. This CDR3 reads CASSAGWGAATEAFF. CDR3 in DNA: TGTGCCAGCAGCGCGGGTTGGGGCGCGGCCACTGAAGCTTTCTTT.

The chain is built from TRBV7-9 and TRBJ1-2; 10 bases align to TRBD1. In germline, CDR1 is SEHNR, CDR2 FQNEAQ (reference sequence). J lost 4 bases, V lost 4 bases, and 6 bases had no gene match. CDR3 length: 15 amino acids. The CDR3: CASSSLTGGGYGYTF. The CDR3 region has the DNA TGTGCCAGCAGCTCCTTGACAGGGGGCGGCTATGGCTACACCTTC.

This rearrangement joins TRBV5-1 to TRBJ1-2; D not certain. The CDR3 consists of 11 residues. CDR1 and CDR2 (germline): SGHRS, YFSETQ. Trimming pared 3 bases from V and 8 bases from J, leaving 8 bases between. The CDR3, as DNA: TGCGCCAGCAGCTCCTATGCGGGCTACACCTTC. Translated: CASSSYAGYTF. The variable domain in full, completed from reference TRBV5-1 and TRBJ1-2, reads KAGVTQTPRYLIKTRGQQVTLSCSPISGHRSVSWYQQTPGQGLQFLFEYFSETQRNKGNFPGRFSGRQFSNSRSEMNVSTLELGDSALYLCASSSYAGYTFGSGTRLTVV.

The chain has TRBV27 and TRBJ1-3, with D hard to call. V dropped 0 bases and J dropped 2 bases, with 5 bases sitting between them. The CDR3 sequence is 14 residues long. The V gene's germline CDR1 is MNHEY and CDR2 SMNVEV (reference sequence). CDR3 in amino acids: CASSLSGAGNTIYF. Here the CDR3 DNA reads TGTGCCAGCAGTTTATCCGGGGCTGGAAACACCATATATTTT.

V is TRBV6-5 and J is TRBJ1-2, with D possibly TRBD1 on 5 matching bases. This CDR3 has 13 residues. Deletions cut 9 bases from V and 3 bases from J, with 14 bases between. Germline V CDR1 and CDR2: MNHEY, SVGAGI. The DNA for the CDR3 is TGTGCCAGTTGCCCCGGGACTTACTATGGCTACACCTTC. It specifies CASCPGTYYGYTF.

In nucleotides, the CDR3 is TGTGCCAGCAGCGTAGCCCCAGGGGGCGCATCCGGGGAGCTGTTTTTT. It is translated as CASSVAPGGASGELFF. This rearrangement joins TRBV9 to TRBJ2-2, with 8 bases aligning to TRBD1. The CDR3 has 16 residues. The V segment lost 0 bases and the J segment 6 bases; nucleotides outside the gene matches: 7. The germline V gene encodes CDR1 SGDLS and CDR2 YYNGEE.

V gene TRBV6-1 combines with J gene TRBJ1-4, with 8 bases fitting TRBD1. J lost 9 bases, V lost 2 bases, and 8 bases had no gene match. The length of the CDR3 is 15 residues. Germline V CDR1 and CDR2: MNHNS, SASEGT. This CDR3 reads CASSETGQGVQKLFF. CDR3 nucleotides: TGTGCCAGCAGTGAAACCGGACAGGGAGTTCAAAAACTGTTTTTT.

The chain employs TRBV5-5 and TRBJ1-1; 9 nucleotides line up with TRBD1. This CDR3 comprises 18 residues. Trimming removed 4 bases from V and 1 base from J; junction bases left unmatched: 14. Germline-derived CDR1 and CDR2 are SGHKS and YYEKEE (reference sequence). The CDR3 DNA reads as TGTGCCAGCAGCGTGTACAGGGGGCTCGTGGGGACGAACACTGAAGCTTTCTTT. Encoded protein: CASSVYRGLVGTNTEAFF.

The chain has TRBV5-4 and TRBJ2-7; 13 nucleotides align to TRBD2. V was clipped by 0 bases and J by 6 bases; unmatched bases: 6. The germline gives CDR1 SGHNT, CDR2 YYREEE (reference sequence). CDR3 length equals 16 residues. The CDR3 nucleotides are TGTGCCAGCAGCTTGGGGGGACTAGCGGGGAGAGGCGAGCAGTACGTC. Residues: CASSLGGLAGRGEQYV.

The V gene is TRBV7-2, the J gene TRBJ2-1, with 16 bases that match TRBD2. Per the germline V gene, CDR1 is SGHTA and CDR2 is FQGNSA. The CDR3 is 16 amino acids. The V gene end was trimmed by 5 bases and the J gene end by 6 bases; junction bases not matched to a gene: 4. The CDR3 spells CASSPGLAGGGNEQFF. The CDR3 bases are TGTGCCAGCAGCCCGGGACTAGCGGGGGGGGGCAATGAGCAGTTCTTC.

This clone was counted between two and nine times. V usage is TRBV11-3 and J usage is TRBJ1-1, with D maybe TRBD1 (5 bases). CDR1 is SGHNT, CDR2 YENEEA, per germline. Trimming pared 4 bases from V and 4 bases from J, leaving 10 bases between. The CDR3 consists of 13 residues. This chain's CDR3 is CASSYQGGTEAFF. CDR3 DNA: TGTGCCAGCAGCTATCAGGGTGGCACTGAAGCTTTCTTT.

DNA of the CDR3: TGTGCCAGCAGTCGGTGGGACAGGGTTTATTTCCGGGATGGCTACACCTTC. This encodes CASSRWDRVYFRDGYTF. This sequence joins TRBV4-2 and TRBJ1-2; 9 bases are shared with TRBD1. After removal of 6 bases from V and 6 bases from J, the junction contained 17 bases not matched to a gene. This CDR3 is built from 17 residues. The germline CDR1 and CDR2 sequences are LGHNA and YNFKEQ.

J is TRBJ2-1 and V is TRBV7-9, with 8 bases lining up with TRBD1. CDR3 length: 15 amino acids. The junction had 5 bases not matched to a gene; V was cut back by 2 bases and J by 5 bases. Germline V lookup: CDR1 SEHNR, CDR2 FQNEAQ (reference sequence). The CDR3 DNA reads TGTGCCAGCAGCTTACGACAGGGGATACACAATGAGCAGTTCTTC. It specifies CASSLRQGIHNEQFF.

This sequence joins TRBV18 and TRBJ2-3; D is unclear. This CDR3 comprises 14 residues. V lost 3 bases to trimming and J lost 0 bases, with 7 bases between them. Per the germline V gene, CDR1 is KGHSH and CDR2 is LQKENI. CDR3 in amino acids: CASSPPISTDTQYF. CDR3 in DNA: TGTGCCAGCTCACCTCCAATTAGCACAGATACGCAGTATTTT.

This sequence joins TRBV5-1 and TRBJ1-2, with 7 bases aligning to TRBD1. From germline, CDR1 is SGHRS and CDR2 YFSETQ. The CDR3 covers 14 residues. Losses at the gene ends were 0 bases for V and 7 bases for J; bases not matched to a gene: 6. The CDR3 protein is CASSLDPGTAGYTF. CDR3 in DNA: TGCGCCAGCAGCTTGGATCCCGGGACAGCTGGCTACACCTTC. Based on the CDR3 plus reference TRBV5-1 and TRBJ1-2, the full variable domain is KAGVTQTPRYLIKTRGQQVTLSCSPISGHRSVSWYQQTPGQGLQFLFEYFSETQRNKGNFPGRFSGRQFSNSRSEMNVSTLELGDSALYLCASSLDPGTAGYTFGSGTRLTVV.

The chain joins TRBV5-4 to TRBJ1-1; D ambiguous. The V gene lost 0 bases and the J gene lost 10 bases, with 13 bases spanning the gap. CDR1 is SGHNT, CDR2 YYREEE, per germline (reference sequence). The CDR3 loop spans 13 amino acids. The CDR3 protein is CASSLARATRAFF. In DNA form, the CDR3 reads TGTGCCAGCAGCTTGGCGAGGGCCACACGAGCTTTCTTT.

V gene TRBV12-5 combines with J gene TRBJ1-2; TRBD1 matches 8 bases. V dropped 0 bases and J dropped 7; count of bases not matched to a gene: 4. CDR1 LGHNT and CDR2 FRNRAP come from the germline V gene. This CDR3 spans 14 amino acids. This CDR3 reads CASGLVGQGGGYTF. CDR3 coding DNA: TGTGCTAGTGGTTTGGTCGGACAGGGTGGTGGCTACACCTTC.

This chain joins TRBV5-6 and TRBJ2-5; a possible D gene is TRBD1 (6 bases). Germline CDR1 and CDR2: SGHDT and YYEEEE. Trimming left V 4 bases short and J 1 base short, with 11 bases between. CDR3 length: 14 amino acids. This CDR3 reads CASSVRDTQETQYF. The CDR3 DNA follows: TGTGCCAGCAGCGTCCGGGACACCCAAGAGACCCAGTACTTC.

The chain employs TRBV2 and TRBJ1-6; D is undetermined. Germline assignment: CDR1 SNHLY and CDR2 FYNNEI. The germline V and J ends were trimmed by 4 bases and 1 base, with 17 bases remaining between them. The CDR3 sequence is 18 residues long. DNA for the CDR3: TGTGCCAGCAGTGGAACGGTAGGGAGGAGTTCCTATAATTCACCCCTCCACTTT. Its translation is CASSGTVGRSSYNSPLHF.

The rearrangement uses TRBV19 and TRBJ1-3; 8 bases align to TRBD1. The V gene end was trimmed by 9 bases and the J gene end by 4 bases; junction bases not matched to a gene: 11. Per germline, CDR1 LNHDA and CDR2 SQIVND (reference sequence). The CDR3 runs to 15 residues. The CDR3 here is CASLVRTGSGNTIYF. The CDR3 bases are TGTGCCAGCCTAGTACGGACAGGGTCGGGAAACACCATATATTTT.

This chain uses TRBV30 with TRBJ1-2, with 8 bases that match TRBD1. This CDR3 comprises 17 residues. With 2 bases clipped from V and 0 bases from J, the junction kept 11 bases outside the gene matches. Per germline, CDR1 GTSNPN and CDR2 SVGIG (reference sequence). CDR3 amino acids: CAWSRDRTFSANYGYTF. The CDR3 bases are TGTGCCTGGAGTCGGGACAGGACTTTTTCAGCTAACTATGGCTACACCTTC. Full variable domain (missing parts from reference TRBV30 and TRBJ1-2): SQTIHQWPATLVQPVGSPLSLECTVEGTSNPNLYWYRQAAGRGLQLLFYSVGIGQISSEVPQNLSASRPQDRQFILSSKKLLLSDSGFYLCAWSRDRTFSANYGYTFGSGTRLTVV.

CDR3 in DNA: TGTGCCTGGGGGTACGGGTCGAGCACCGGGGAGCTGTTTTTT. This encodes CAWGYGSSTGELFF. The chain joins TRBV30 to TRBJ2-2; D gene ambiguous. The CDR3 is 14 amino acids. The V gene lost 5 bases and the J gene lost 4 bases, with 14 bases spanning the gap. Germline-derived CDR1 and CDR2 are GTSNPN and SVGIG (reference sequence).

The chain combines TRBV7-9 with TRBJ2-2, with 7 bases that match TRBD1. The CDR3 has 14 residues. In germline, CDR1 is SEHNR, CDR2 FQNEAQ (reference sequence). With V trimmed by 6 bases and J by 6 bases, 7 bases remained unmatched. CDR3 residues: CASRWDSLAGELFF. Here the CDR3 DNA reads TGTGCCAGCAGGTGGGACAGCCTGGCCGGGGAGCTGTTTTTT.

The J gene is TRBJ1-1, the V gene TRBV27; no clear D. Germline values: CDR1 MNHEY, CDR2 SMNVEV (reference sequence). The CDR3 spans 15 residues. The V and J ends lost 3 bases and 1 base respectively, with 12 bases between them. The CDR3 here is CASSLSGSQNTEAFF. The CDR3 nucleotides are TGTGCCAGCAGTTTGAGCGGTAGCCAGAACACTGAAGCTTTCTTT.